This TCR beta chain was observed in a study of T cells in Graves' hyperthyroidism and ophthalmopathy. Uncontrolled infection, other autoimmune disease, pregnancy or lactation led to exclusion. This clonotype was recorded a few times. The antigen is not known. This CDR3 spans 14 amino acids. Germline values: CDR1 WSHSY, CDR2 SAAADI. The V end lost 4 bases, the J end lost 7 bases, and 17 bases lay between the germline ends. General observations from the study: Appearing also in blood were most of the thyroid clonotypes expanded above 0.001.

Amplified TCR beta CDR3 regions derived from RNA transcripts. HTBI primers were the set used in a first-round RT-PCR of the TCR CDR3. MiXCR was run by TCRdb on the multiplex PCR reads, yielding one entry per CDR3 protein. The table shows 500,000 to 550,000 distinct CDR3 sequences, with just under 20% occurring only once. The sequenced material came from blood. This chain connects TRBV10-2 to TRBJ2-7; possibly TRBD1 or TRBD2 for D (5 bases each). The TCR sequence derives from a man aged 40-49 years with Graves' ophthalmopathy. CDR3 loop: CASSGTDRGWEQYF. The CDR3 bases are TGCGCCAGCAGTGGGACGGATCGGGGCTGGGAGCAGTACTTC.